The rows below give T cell receptor beta chains drawn from one sample of a study of T-cell memory formation after mild COVID-19. TCRdb re-derived calls from the 5' RACE reads in MiXCR, one entry per CDR3 protein. This table holds about 88,000 distinct CDR3 sequences, nearly 25% found once. Sequencing was carried out using PBMCs or a T cell subset sorted from them (not recorded which). These receptors all stem from a man between 18 and 29 years old who had mild COVID-19 (a few samples of this study predate the infection). Cell type and time point are not known. CDR3s include the opening cysteine and the closing phenylalanine or tryptophan. Fields, in order: clone size, D gene, V gene, J gene, CDR3 protein, CDR3 DNA. A D gene is named only where the DNA matches it firmly. Size values are once, few and many counts, or a class for expanded clones, and some rows have none.

.	.	TRBV7-9	TRBJ2-3	CASSPTVTDTQYF	TGTGCCAGCAGCCCGACAGTCACAGATACGCAGTATTTT
medium-sized	.	TRBV4-2	TRBJ2-3	CASSQEGGGLPDTQYF	TGTGCCAGCAGCCAAGAGGGCGGGGGCCTTCCAGATACGCAGTATTTT
.	.	TRBV7-2	TRBJ2-1	CASSLWSLSYNEQFF	TGTGCCAGCAGCTTATGGTCACTTTCCTACAATGAGCAGTTCTTC
.	.	TRBV9	TRBJ1-5	CASSVDEGGLNQPQHF	TGTGCCAGCAGCGTAGACGAGGGGGGGCTCAATCAGCCCCAGCATTTT
.	.	TRBV5-1	TRBJ1-2	CASSFWGLEGYGYTF	TGCGCCAGCAGCTTCTGGGGATTGGAGGGCTATGGCTACACCTTC
few	.	TRBV13	TRBJ2-1	CASSLGHSHEQFF	TGTGCCAGCAGCTTAGGGCATTCCCATGAGCAGTTCTTC
.	.	TRBV12-3/TRBV12-4	TRBJ2-5	CASSFFVAIETQYF	TGTGCCAGCAGTTTTTTTGTGGCTATCGAGACCCAGTACTTC
few	.	TRBV24-1	TRBJ2-4	CATSDLRGNIQYF	TGTGCCACCAGTGATTTGCGGGGAAACATTCAGTACTTC
.	.	TRBV25-1	TRBJ1-1	CASSEWLEAEAFF	TGTGCCAGCAGTGAATGGTTGGAGGCCGAAGCTTTCTTT
.	TRBD1	TRBV2	TRBJ1-1	CASSGQGRTEAFF	TGTGCCAGCAGTGGACAGGGAAGGACTGAAGCTTTCTTT
.	TRBD2	TRBV12-3/TRBV12-4	TRBJ2-1	CASSFTSGQQFF	TGTGCCAGCAGTTTTACTAGCGGGCAGCAGTTCTTC
.	.	TRBV5-4	TRBJ2-5	CASSLAAEAPQYF	TGTGCCAGCAGCTTGGCCGCGGAGGCTCCCCAGTACTTC
many	TRBD2	TRBV5-1	TRBJ2-3	CASRTGERGLTDTQYF	TGCGCCAGCCGGACGGGAGAGCGGGGGTTAACAGATACGCAGTATTTT
.	TRBD1	TRBV11-2	TRBJ1-2	CASLRGQGAGGYTF	TGTGCCAGCCTACGGGGACAGGGGGCCGGAGGCTACACCTTC
.	.	TRBV21-1	TRBJ1-5	CASSNFTLTGRGQPQHF	TGTGCCAGCAGCAACTTCACCCTTACAGGGAGGGGCCAGCCCCAGCATTTT
few	.	TRBV20-1	TRBJ1-2	CSAYSGGVHGYTF	TGCAGTGCTTATTCCGGAGGGGTCCATGGCTACACCTTC
.	.	TRBV20-1	TRBJ1-5	CSASFGGSNQPQHF	TGCAGTGCGTCCTTTGGGGGGTCGAATCAGCCCCAGCATTTT
few	.	TRBV6-2/TRBV6-3	TRBJ2-3	CASSYKETSDTQYF	TGTGCCAGCAGTTACAAGGAAACCTCAGATACGCAGTATTTT
few	.	TRBV24-1	TRBJ2-3	CATPGTEDSTDTQYF	TGTGCCACCCCCGGGACTGAAGATAGCACAGATACGCAGTATTTT
.	.	TRBV12-3/TRBV12-4	TRBJ2-1	CASSFRHYEQFF	TGTGCCAGCAGTTTTCGCCACTATGAGCAGTTCTTC
few	.	TRBV10-3	TRBJ2-5	CAISGDTDQETQYF	TGTGCCATCAGTGGGGACACCGACCAAGAGACCCAGTACTTC
.	.	TRBV4-2	TRBJ2-7	CASSQLVGEQYF	TGTGCCAGCAGCCAACTCGTCGGCGAGCAGTACTTC
.	.	TRBV5-1	TRBJ1-5	CASSPPKLATNQPQHF	TGCGCCAGCAGCCCGCCTAAATTGGCCACCAATCAGCCCCAGCATTTT
.	TRBD1	TRBV5-1	TRBJ1-5	CASSPAGTGNQPQHF	TGCGCCAGCAGCCCGGCCGGGACAGGGAATCAGCCCCAGCATTTT
few	.	TRBV6-1	TRBJ1-1	CACGSRNTEAFF	TGTGCCTGCGGGAGTAGGAACACTGAAGCTTTCTTT
.	TRBD2	TRBV29-1	TRBJ2-5	CSVGGGTSGVQETQYF	TGCAGCGTCGGAGGGGGGACTAGCGGGGTACAAGAGACCCAGTACTTC
few	.	TRBV21-1	TRBJ2-3	CASSKEDQVESTDTQYF	TGTGCCAGCAGCAAAGAGGATCAGGTGGAAAGCACAGATACGCAGTATTTT
few	.	TRBV20-1	TRBJ2-3	CRLRGSLPDTQYF	TGCAGGCTTCGGGGTAGCCTCCCAGATACGCAGTATTTT
many	.	TRBV11-2	TRBJ1-6	CASSLDRVFSPLHF	TGTGCCAGCAGCTTAGACAGGGTTTTCTCACCCCTCCACTTT